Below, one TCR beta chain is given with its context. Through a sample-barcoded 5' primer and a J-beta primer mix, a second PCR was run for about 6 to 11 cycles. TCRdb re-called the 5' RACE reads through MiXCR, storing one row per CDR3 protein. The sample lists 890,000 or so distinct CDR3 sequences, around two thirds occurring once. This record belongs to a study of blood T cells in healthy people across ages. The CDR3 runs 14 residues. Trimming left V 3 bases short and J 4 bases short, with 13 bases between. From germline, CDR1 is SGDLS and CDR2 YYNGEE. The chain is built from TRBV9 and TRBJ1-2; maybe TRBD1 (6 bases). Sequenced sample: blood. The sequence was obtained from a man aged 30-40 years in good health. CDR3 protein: CASSAVNRVYGYTF. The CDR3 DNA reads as TGTGCCAGCAGCGCCGTAAACAGGGTCTATGGCTACACCTTC.